Listed below are T cell receptor beta chains from one sample, sequenced in a study of T-cell reconstitution after alpha-beta-depleted transplantation in children. TCRdb analysed the PCR reads with MiXCR anew, one entry per CDR3 protein. The data contain about 200,000 distinct CDR3 sequences, roughly 6.5% of them seen just once; the ten biggest clones take up under 6%. This material consisted of PBMCs, taken before TCRalphabeta/CD19-depleted stem cell transplant. These receptors came from a girl under two years old with combined immunodeficiency, due to receive a stem cell transplant. Both conserved end residues are part of each CDR3. A D gene is named only where the DNA matches it firmly. Clone size, where shown, is once, few, many, or a class for clones that have expanded.

len,j_gene,abundance,v_gene,d_gene,CDR3nt,CDR3aa
15,TRBJ2-7,many,TRBV4-3,-,TGCGCCAGCAGCCTCGGGGACGGTCGGGGATACGAGCAGTACTTC,CASSLGDGRGYEQYF
13,TRBJ1-2,-,TRBV5-1,TRBD1,TGCGCCAGCAGCAAGGACAGGGGCTATGGCTACACCTTC,CASSKDRGYGYTF
14,TRBJ2-1,many,TRBV24-1,-,TGTGCCACCAGTGACAGGGGTCCTTACAATGAGCAGTTCTTC,CATSDRGPYNEQFF
14,TRBJ2-3,many,TRBV28,-,TGTGCCAGCAGTTTATACCCGACCACAGATACGCAGTATTTT,CASSLYPTTDTQYF
15,TRBJ2-7,many,TRBV7-2,-,TGTGCCAGCAGCTTAGCTGGGACGACAACCTACGAGCAGTACTTC,CASSLAGTTTYEQYF
14,TRBJ2-7,many,TRBV2,TRBD2,TGTGCCAGCAGTTATTTTAGCGGGTCCTACGAGCAGTACTTC,CASSYFSGSYEQYF
19,TRBJ2-4,-,TRBV3-1,TRBD2,TGTGCCAGCTGTGCCGGCGGACTAGCGGTGACATTAGCCAAAAACATTCAGTACTTC,CASCAGGLAVTLAKNIQYF
17,TRBJ2-1,many,TRBV7-8,TRBD2,TGTGCCAGCAGCCAAAAACCCGGACTAGCGGTCTACAATGAGCAGTTCTTC,CASSQKPGLAVYNEQFF
13,TRBJ2-7,-,TRBV27,TRBD1,TGTGCCAGCAGCCAAGGGACAGTCTACGAGCAGTACTTC,CASSQGTVYEQYF
13,TRBJ2-7,many,TRBV20-1,-,TGCAGTGCTAGATACGGGAGCTCCTACGAGCAGTACTTC,CSARYGSSYEQYF
12,TRBJ2-7,many,TRBV12-3/TRBV12-4,-,TGTGCCAGCAGCCCGGTTTGGGACGAGCAGTACTTC,CASSPVWDEQYF
13,TRBJ1-2,many,TRBV28,-,TGTGCCAGTACGGCCTTGGGTGACTATGGCTACACCTTC,CASTALGDYGYTF
16,TRBJ1-2,few,TRBV20-1,-,TGCAGTGCTAGAGTGGACTCCCAATTCATTACCTATGGCTACACCTTC,CSARVDSQFITYGYTF
15,TRBJ2-1,many,TRBV6-5,TRBD2,TGTGCCAGCAGGCCGGGACTAGCGGGAGCTTATGAGCAGTTCTTC,CASRPGLAGAYEQFF
14,TRBJ2-3,many,TRBV20-1,-,TGCAGTGCTAGAGAGGTAGCCACCACAGATACGCAGTATTTT,CSAREVATTDTQYF
11,TRBJ2-3,many,TRBV20-1,-,TGCAGTGCTAGAGGTGGGAGTACGCAGTATTTT,CSARGGSTQYF
14,TRBJ1-4,many,TRBV6-5,-,TGTGCCAGCAGTTACATCGGACCTAATGAAAAACTGTTTTTT,CASSYIGPNEKLFF
13,TRBJ2-7,many,TRBV7-2,-,TGTGCCAGCAGCTTAGGCTCCCCCTACGAGCAGTACTTC,CASSLGSPYEQYF
16,TRBJ2-1,many,TRBV4-1,TRBD2,TGCGCCAGCAGCCAAGTAAGCGGGGGGCCCCACAATGAGCAGTTCTTC,CASSQVSGGPHNEQFF
14,TRBJ2-3,many,TRBV5-8,-,TGTGCCAGCAGCTTGAGGGGGGGGTCAGATACGCAGTATTTT,CASSLRGGSDTQYF
14,TRBJ2-5,many,TRBV20-1,TRBD1,TGCAGTGCCTTCTCTTACAGGGGGGAAGAGACCCAGTACTTC,CSAFSYRGEETQYF
14,TRBJ2-5,many,TRBV10-3,-,TGTGCCATCAGCCTCTCCCCGGGGGAAGAGACCCAGTACTTC,CAISLSPGEETQYF
13,TRBJ1-2,many,TRBV7-2,-,TGTGCCAGCAGCTTACAGCCTAACTATGGCTACACCTTC,CASSLQPNYGYTF
14,TRBJ2-4,many,TRBV24-1,-,TGTGCCACCAGTGCAGCCGGGGAACAAAACATTCAGTACTTC,CATSAAGEQNIQYF
11,TRBJ2-5,many,TRBV20-1,TRBD1,TGCAGTGTACAGGGGTTGGAGACCCAGTACTTC,CSVQGLETQYF
16,TRBJ2-4,many,TRBV6-2/TRBV6-3,-,TGTGCCAGCATCTCCCGACAGCCACTAGCCAAAAACATTCAGTACTTC,CASISRQPLAKNIQYF
16,TRBJ2-5,many,TRBV28,TRBD2,TGTGCCAGCAGACAAATCGGCAGGGCTAGCGGTGAGACCCAGTACTTC,CASRQIGRASGETQYF
14,TRBJ2-7,many,TRBV6-2/TRBV6-3,-,TGTGCCAGCAGTTACGCGGGGATGAGCCACGAGCAGTACTTC,CASSYAGMSHEQYF
14,TRBJ2-5,many,TRBV12-3/TRBV12-4,TRBD2,TGTGCCAGCAGCGGGACTAGCGGGGGAGAGACCCAGTACTTC,CASSGTSGGETQYF
13,TRBJ2-7,many,TRBV29-1,TRBD1,TGCAGCGTGGGGGACAGGGCGTCCTACGAGCAGTACTTC,CSVGDRASYEQYF
16,TRBJ2-7,many,TRBV20-1,TRBD2,TGCAGTGCTAGACAAATCGGGGGGAAAAGGGCCTACGAGCAGTACTTC,CSARQIGGKRAYEQYF
15,TRBJ2-7,few,TRBV10-3,TRBD2,TGTGCCATCAGTGATTCCATAGCGGGGCCCTACGAGCAGTACTTC,CAISDSIAGPYEQYF
14,TRBJ1-2,many,TRBV29-1,TRBD1,TGCAGCGCCCAAAGTGGGGGACAGGGGTACGGCTACACCTTC,CSAQSGGQGYGYTF
14,TRBJ1-1,-,TRBV12-3/TRBV12-4,-,TGTGCCAGCAGTACGGGACTTCTGAACACTGAAGCTTTCTTT,CASSTGLLNTEAFF
13,TRBJ2-5,many,TRBV5-8,-,TGTGCCAGCAGCGCCCATCGAATAGAGACCCAGTACTTC,CASSAHRIETQYF
16,TRBJ2-7,many,TRBV9,-,TGTGCCAGCAGCGTAGGAAAGGGCGGCCTGAGGGACGAGCAGTACTTC,CASSVGKGGLRDEQYF
14,TRBJ2-3,many,TRBV7-2,-,TGTGCCAGCAGCTTAATGGCGGGTACTTATACGCAGTATTTT,CASSLMAGTYTQYF
14,TRBJ2-1,many,TRBV12-3/TRBV12-4,-,TGTGCCAGCAGTCCGGGACCCCATACGGATGAGCAGTTCTTC,CASSPGPHTDEQFF
19,TRBJ1-1,many,TRBV21-1,-,TGTGCCAGCAGCAAAGAGAGAGAAGGCAGACGAACGGGGAACACTGAAGCTTTCTTT,CASSKEREGRRTGNTEAFF
13,TRBJ1-1,many,TRBV12-3/TRBV12-4,TRBD1,TGTGCCAGCAGTTTGCAGGGGGCGATGGAAGCTTTCTTT,CASSLQGAMEAFF
17,TRBJ1-2,many,TRBV20-1,TRBD1,TGCAGTGCTGCACCGGGACAGGGGAATAGAGTGGACTATGGCTACACCTTC,CSAAPGQGNRVDYGYTF
14,TRBJ2-7,many,TRBV10-3,TRBD2,TGTGCCATCAAGCAGCGGGAGGCCCCCCACGAGCAGTACTTC,CAIKQREAPHEQYF